These 27 T cell receptor beta chains share one sample of origin, sequenced in a study of shared clonotypes between healthy human individuals (dated by TCRdb to about 2020). Library method: the immunoSEQ multiplex PCR assay. TCRdb limited this immuneACCESS table to in-frame rearrangements with V and J called. A share of clones is missing; checked studies link under half to unresolved V genes, and the rest is unexplained. In all, the sample holds some 1 million clones, and more than 60% of those were seen once. The top ten clones comprise around 1.5% of the sample. The sample taken for sequencing was memory CD4+ T cells sorted from blood. The intended sense of this specimen's cell subset or site label: CD45RA-negative fraction. The receptors here all came from a man aged 18 to 29 in good health.

The chain carries TRBV7-9 and TRBJ2-5; TRBD1 is a possible D gene (7 bases). Germline values: CDR1 SEHNR, CDR2 FQNEAQ (reference sequence). CDR3 length equals 15 residues. Trimming removed 3 bases at V and 3 bases at J, with 14 bases between. CDR3: CASSFGRGTEETQYF. For the CDR3, the DNA is TGTGCCAGCAGCTTCGGTCGGGGGACAGAAGAGACCCAGTACTTC.

This clone was counted between two and nine times. The rearrangement links TRBV9 to TRBJ1-2; D may be TRBD1 (5 bases). The CDR3 totals 13 residues. Trimming cost V 0 bases and J 8 bases, with 11 bases left between them. Germline CDR1 is SGDLS and CDR2 is YYNGEE. CDR3 protein: CASSVDGAVGYTF. The CDR3 coding sequence is TGTGCCAGCAGCGTAGATGGGGCCGTAGGCTACACCTTC.

This chain's CDR3 is CASSQDQGNGNTIYF. CDR3 in DNA: TGTGCCAGCAGCCAAGACCAAGGGAATGGAAACACCATATATTTT. The chain links TRBV7-2 to TRBJ1-3; D gene ambiguous. CDR1 is SGHTA, CDR2 FQGNSA, per germline. The CDR3 loop spans 15 amino acids. V lost 5 bases and J 3 bases, leaving 14 bases between the germline ends.

Only one count was recorded for this clone. The CDR3, as DNA: TGTGCCAGCAGTTTTGGGGCCCGTAACTCGCAGTTCTTC. It translates to CASSFGARNSQFF. This chain joins TRBV6-5 and TRBJ2-1, with D possibly TRBD1 on 5 matching bases. The CDR3 length is 13 residues. Germline CDR1 and CDR2: MNHEY and SVGAGI. Trimming cost V 4 bases and J 12 bases, with 16 bases left between them.

There are a few counts of this clone. V is TRBV19 and J is TRBJ1-1, with D possibly matching TRBD1 (5 bases). The CDR3 length is 14 residues. The V gene lost 5 bases and the J gene lost 4 bases, with 14 bases spanning the gap. CDR1 and CDR2 from the germline V gene are LNHDA and SQIVND (reference sequence). As DNA, the CDR3 is TGTGCCAGTAGTTCTGGGGGTGACGGCACTGAAGCTTTCTTT. It encodes CASSSGGDGTEAFF.

In this sample, this clone turned up a few times. This chain links TRBV28 with TRBJ1-2; D gene ambiguous. V lost 2 bases and J 3 bases, leaving 7 bases between the germline ends. The CDR3 sequence is 13 residues long. The germline CDR1 and CDR2 sequences are MDHEN and SYDVKM. The CDR3 region is CASSLKTDYGYTF. The CDR3 DNA reads TGTGCCAGCAGTTTAAAAACAGACTATGGCTACACCTTC.

This clone was seen a few times. The chain joins TRBV6-1 to TRBJ2-4, with TRBD1 matching over 9 bases. This CDR3 comprises 14 residues. Germline V gene sequence: CDR1 MNHNS, CDR2 SASEGT. V gave up 3 bases and J gave up 7 bases; unmatched junction bases: 4. The CDR3 nucleotides are TGTGCCAGCAGTGAGGGAACAGGGGGCAACATTCAGTACTTC. This encodes CASSEGTGGNIQYF.

The chain links TRBV6-1 to TRBJ2-2; D possibly matches TRBD1 or TRBD2 (5 bases each). The V end was cut by 3 bases, the J end by 1 base, with 12 bases between. The CDR3 has 16 amino acids. Germline-derived CDR1 and CDR2 are MNHNS and SASEGT. CDR3 in amino acids: CASSERWDGNTGELFF. CDR3 nucleotide sequence: TGTGCCAGCAGTGAGAGATGGGACGGGAACACCGGGGAGCTGTTTTTT.

The rearrangement links TRBV10-2 to TRBJ1-3; 8 bases line up with TRBD1. Germline values: CDR1 WSHSY, CDR2 SAAADI. Trimming cost V 3 bases and J 4 bases; bases outside gene matches: 11. CDR3 length: 17 amino acids. The CDR3 is CASSDLTTGAEGNTIYF. DNA for the CDR3: TGCGCCAGCAGTGACCTTACGACAGGGGCGGAGGGAAACACCATATATTTT.

The rearrangement uses TRBV14 and TRBJ2-5; 11 positions agree with TRBD2. The V gene end was trimmed by 2 bases and the J gene end by 5 bases; junction bases not matched to a gene: 4. CDR1 is SGHDN, CDR2 FVKESK, per germline. The CDR3 consists of 15 residues. This CDR3 is CASSQLAGGVETQYF. Written as DNA, the CDR3 is TGTGCCAGCAGCCAACTAGCGGGAGGAGTGGAGACCCAGTACTTC.

Notes on this clone: A much larger clone differs by one base, so this may be a read error. The chain employs TRBV6-1 and TRBJ1-2; 10 bases agree with TRBD1. Germline V lookup: CDR1 MNHNS, CDR2 SASEGT. V dropped 0 bases and J dropped 4; count of bases not matched to a gene: 11. The CDR3 covers 18 residues. The CDR3 region has the DNA TGTGCCAGCAGTGAAGCGCGGACAGGGGGTAATAGGAGCTATGGCTACACCTTC. Protein product: CASSEARTGGNRSYGYTF.

The chain carries TRBV6-5 and TRBJ2-7; the match to TRBD1 covers 9 bases. V dropped 5 bases and J dropped 4; count of bases not matched to a gene: 6. This CDR3 spans 14 amino acids. The germline gives CDR1 MNHEY, CDR2 SVGAGI. CDR3 bases: TGTGCCAGCAGTCCCGGGACAGGGATATACGAGCAGTACTTC. The encoded protein is CASSPGTGIYEQYF.

Points on this clone: Other DNA sequences in the same sample also yield this CDR3. The chain carries TRBV7-2 and TRBJ1-5; D remains unclear. CDR3 size: 14 residues. CDR1 and CDR2 (germline): SGHTA, FQGNSA. Between the trimmed V and J ends, which lost 3 bases and 0 bases, there was a span of 6 bases. CDR3 in amino acids: CASSLESSNQPQHF. CDR3 DNA: TGTGCCAGCAGCTTGGAGAGTAGCAATCAGCCCCAGCATTTT.

The rearrangement joins TRBV18 to TRBJ1-2, with D tentatively TRBD1 (5 bases). CDR3 length: 14 amino acids. V was cut by 0 bases and J by 0 bases, with 5 bases left in between. The germline V gene encodes CDR1 KGHSH and CDR2 LQKENI. This CDR3 reads CASSPPTANYGYTF. The CDR3 DNA is TGTGCCAGCTCACCACCGACAGCTAACTATGGCTACACCTTC.

The chain combines TRBV7-2 with TRBJ2-1, with 14 bases lining up with TRBD2. The CDR3 totals 17 residues. Germline V gene sequence: CDR1 SGHTA, CDR2 FQGNSA. The ends lost 2 bases at V and 7 bases at J; junction bases unmatched: 7. CDR3 coding DNA: TGTGCCAGCAGCTTATCCTCAGGGACTAGCGGGGGTAATGAGCAGTTCTTC. It is translated as CASSLSSGTSGGNEQFF.

This sequence joins TRBV13 and TRBJ2-3, with D perhaps given as TRBD1 or TRBD2 (5 bases each). The V gene lost 5 bases and the J gene lost 0 bases, with 15 bases spanning the gap. This CDR3 region has 16 residues. Germline V gene lookup returns CDR1 PRHDT and CDR2 FYEKMQ (reference sequence). This CDR3 is CASSEGRLTSTDTQYF. The CDR3 DNA follows: TGTGCCAGCAGCGAGGGACGGCTTACTAGCACAGATACGCAGTATTTT. Complete variable domain (other parts from reference TRBV13 and TRBJ2-3): AAGVIQSPRHLIKEKRETATLKCYPIPRHDTVYWYQQGPGQDPQFLISFYEKMQSDKGSIPDRFSAQQFSDYHSELNMSSLELGDSALYFCASSEGRLTSTDTQYFGPGTRLTVL.

The J gene is TRBJ2-5, the V gene TRBV2; D is perhaps TRBD1 (6 bases). The germline V and J ends were trimmed by 1 base and 6 bases, with 15 bases remaining between them. This CDR3 is built from 15 residues. Germline V gene lookup returns CDR1 SNHLY and CDR2 FYNNEI. CDR3 DNA: TGTGCCAGCAGTGAAGATCGGACAGCATCAAAGACCCAGTACTTC. This translates into CASSEDRTASKTQYF.

This clone came up many times. A much larger clone sits a single nucleotide away, making a read error possible. This sample includes further DNA sequences coding for the same CDR3. The chain links TRBV7-9 to TRBJ1-6, with D uncertain. V lost 3 bases and J lost 4, with 7 bases in between. The CDR3 runs to 14 residues. Germline CDR1 is SEHNR and CDR2 is FQNEAQ (reference sequence). CDR3 loop: CASSLEQYNSPLHF. CDR3 DNA sequence: TGTGCCAGCAGCTTGGAACAGTATAATTCACCCCTCCACTTT.

The V call is TRBV6-6, the J call TRBJ1-2; possible D gene TRBD1, 6 bases. This CDR3 has 12 amino acids. Germline CDR1 is MNHNY and CDR2 is SVGAGI (reference sequence). Trimming removed 5 bases at V and 7 bases at J, with 11 bases between. Written as DNA, the CDR3 is TGTGCCAGCAGTCCAGGGGTTGGTGGCTACACCTTC. Translating gives CASSPGVGGYTF.

A few counts support this clone. The chain is built from TRBV5-1 and TRBJ2-6; 7 nucleotides match TRBD2. V was clipped by 2 bases and J by 4 bases; unmatched bases: 6. The V gene's germline CDR1 is SGHRS and CDR2 YFSETQ. This CDR3 has 16 amino acids. The CDR3 nucleotides read TGCGCCAGCAGCTTTGCCGGGGAGGGCGGGGCCAACGTCCTGACTTTC. This gives the protein CASSFAGEGGANVLTF.

This clone was seen only a few times. V gene TRBV2 combines with J gene TRBJ1-1; tentative D call: TRBD1 (6 bases). Trimming took 7 bases from V and 6 from J, leaving 15 bases between them. Per the germline V gene, CDR1 is SNHLY and CDR2 is FYNNEI. The CDR3 length is 13 residues. CDR3 in DNA: TGTGCCAGCAAGGGGACAAACGGCCCTGAAGCTTTCTTT. It is translated as CASKGTNGPEAFF.

In regard to this clone: This clone may be a read error of a much larger clone one base away. This chain uses TRBV28 with TRBJ2-3; D might be TRBD1 or TRBD2, each matching 5 bases. The germline V and J ends were trimmed by 6 bases and 0 bases, with 7 bases remaining between them. CDR3 length equals 13 residues. Germline CDR1 is MDHEN and CDR2 is SYDVKM. CDR3 nucleotide sequence: TGTGCCAGCAGCCGGGACAGCACAGATACGCAGTATTTT. It yields the protein CASSRDSTDTQYF.

The chain uses TRBV4-2 and TRBJ1-1; no clear D gene. Germline assignment: CDR1 LGHNA and CDR2 YNFKEQ. V shed 0 bases and J shed 4 bases, with 12 bases lying between them. The CDR3 loop spans 15 amino acids. CDR3 in amino acids: CASSQEPGGGTEAFF. CDR3 sequence (DNA): TGTGCCAGCAGCCAAGAGCCCGGAGGCGGCACTGAAGCTTTCTTT.

The chain recombines TRBV18 with TRBJ2-7, with TRBD1 identical over 8 bases. This CDR3 region has 15 residues. In germline, CDR1 is KGHSH, CDR2 LQKENI. Unmatched junction bases numbered 10, after V lost 4 bases and J lost 5 bases. The CDR3, as DNA: TGTGCCAGCTCACGAGAAGGCAGGGGGCTCGACGAGCAGTACTTC. It specifies CASSREGRGLDEQYF.

The chain combines TRBV5-1 with TRBJ2-5, with D perhaps TRBD1 (7 bases). The CDR3 covers 15 residues. Between the trimmed V and J ends, which lost 1 base and 4 bases, there was a span of 14 bases. Germline CDR1 SGHRS, CDR2 YFSETQ. The CDR3 loop reads CASSLSSQGGETQYF. The CDR3 DNA reads TGCGCCAGCAGCTTGTCCTCCCAGGGGGGAGAGACCCAGTACTTC.

V usage is TRBV12-5 and J usage is TRBJ1-1, with 9 nucleotides matching TRBD1. V lost 0 bases, J lost 5 bases, and 7 bases stayed unmatched. Germline loops: CDR1 LGHNT, CDR2 FRNRAP. This CDR3 has 16 residues. In DNA, the CDR3 is TGTGCTAGTGGTTTGGTACTTGGACAGGGGCGGACTGAAGCTTTCTTT. Amino acid sequence: CASGLVLGQGRTEAFF.

The gene calls are TRBV6-5 and TRBJ1-2; weak D call: TRBD1 (5 bases). Trimming shortened V by 6 bases and J by 6 bases, and 14 bases separated the two germline ends. The germline gives CDR1 MNHEY, CDR2 SVGAGI. This CDR3 region has 13 residues. The CDR3 DNA reads as TGTGCCAGCAGCCTGGGACCGCGTAATGGCTACACCTTC. Translating gives CASSLGPRNGYTF.